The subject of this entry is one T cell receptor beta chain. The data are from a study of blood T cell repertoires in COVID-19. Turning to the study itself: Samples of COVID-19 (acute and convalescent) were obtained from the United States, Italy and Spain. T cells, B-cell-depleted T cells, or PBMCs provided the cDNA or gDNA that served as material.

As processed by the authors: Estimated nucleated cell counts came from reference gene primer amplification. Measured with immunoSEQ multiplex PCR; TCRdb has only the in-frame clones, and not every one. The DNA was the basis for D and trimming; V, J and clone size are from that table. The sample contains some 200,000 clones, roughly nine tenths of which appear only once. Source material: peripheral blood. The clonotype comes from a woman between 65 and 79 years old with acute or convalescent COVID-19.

The CDR3 sequence is CASSSLAGQTSTDTQYF. The CDR3 nucleotides read TGTGCCAGCAGCTCACTAGCCGGGCAAACTAGCACAGATACGCAGTATTTT. V is TRBV7-9 and J is TRBJ2-3, with D maybe TRBD2 (6 bases). V lost 4 bases, J lost 0 bases, and 17 bases lay in between. The CDR3 is made up of 17 amino acids. From germline, CDR1 is SEHNR and CDR2 FQNEAQ (reference sequence).